These T cell receptor beta chains were read from a single sample in a study of OX40 agonist ivuxolimab in advanced cancers. Measured with immunoSEQ multiplex PCR; TCRdb has only the in-frame clones, and not every one. The table has some 42,000 clones, approximately 87% seen once. The starting material was CD4+ or CD8+ T cells sorted from blood, obtained in a trial of the OX40 agonist ivuxolimab. These receptors came from an adult with an advanced solid tumor such as melanoma, head and neck, liver or kidney cancer. The CDR3 runs from the conserved cysteine through the conserved F or W. Each record gives: J gene, CDR3 length, D gene, V gene, clone size, CDR3 DNA, CDR3 protein. The D gene is left open where the match is weak. A clone size is listed for some rows: how often the clone was seen (once, few, many), or a class if it is expanded.

>TRBJ2-7|16|TRBD1|TRBV6-5|.
TGTGCCAGCAGTTTCGTATCGACTCAGGGGGCGTACGAGCAGTACTTC
CASSFVSTQGAYEQYF
>TRBJ1-1|16|.|TRBV19|once
TGTGCCAGTAGTATTGAGTGGAGGGGGAAGAACACTGAAGCTTTCTTT
CASSIEWRGKNTEAFF
>TRBJ1-1|16|.|TRBV5-1|once
TGCGCCAGCAGCTCACAGGGAGAGGTGAGGAACACTGAAGCTTTCTTT
CASSSQGEVRNTEAFF
>TRBJ1-2|15|.|TRBV4-1|.
TGCGCCAGCAGCCAGGAAGGGGCGGTCTTCTATGGCTACACCTTC
CASSQEGAVFYGYTF
>TRBJ1-6|17|TRBD1|TRBV28|.
TGTGCCAGCAGTTCTCCGGGACAGAGGGTTTTGGATTCACCCCTCCACTTT
CASSSPGQRVLDSPLHF
>TRBJ1-2|13|.|TRBV29-1|.
TGCAGCGTGACCGGGACGTCGGACTATAGCTACACCTTC
CSVTGTSDYSYTF
>TRBJ2-2|19|TRBD2|TRBV19|once
TGTGCCAGTAGTAACGGACTAGCGGGGAGAAACCCGAACACCGGGGAGCTGTTTTTT
CASSNGLAGRNPNTGELFF
>TRBJ1-1|15|.|TRBV28|.
TGTGCCAGCAGGTATCTAGGGGGGGGGAACACTGAAGCTTTCTTT
CASRYLGGGNTEAFF
>TRBJ2-5|16|TRBD2|TRBV4-2|.
TGTGCCAGCAGCCAATGGCGGGGGGGGTCGAAAGAGACCCAGTACTTC
CASSQWRGGSKETQYF
>TRBJ1-5|11|.|TRBV6-1|.
TGTGCCAGCAGTGAAGGACAGCCCCAGCATTTT
CASSEGQPQHF
>TRBJ2-1|15|TRBD2|TRBV10-3|.
TGTGCCATCAGGACCACTAGCGGGAGCCCCTATGAGCAGTTCTTC
CAIRTTSGSPYEQFF
>TRBJ1-1|14|.|TRBV29-1|.
TGCAGCGCTAGGAGACAGGTTTTTGATACTGAAGCTTTCTTT
CSARRQVFDTEAFF
>TRBJ2-2|16|.|TRBV5-6|.
TGTGCCAGCACCTCACTGAAGGGGTGGGACACCGGGGAGCTGTTTTTT
CASTSLKGWDTGELFF